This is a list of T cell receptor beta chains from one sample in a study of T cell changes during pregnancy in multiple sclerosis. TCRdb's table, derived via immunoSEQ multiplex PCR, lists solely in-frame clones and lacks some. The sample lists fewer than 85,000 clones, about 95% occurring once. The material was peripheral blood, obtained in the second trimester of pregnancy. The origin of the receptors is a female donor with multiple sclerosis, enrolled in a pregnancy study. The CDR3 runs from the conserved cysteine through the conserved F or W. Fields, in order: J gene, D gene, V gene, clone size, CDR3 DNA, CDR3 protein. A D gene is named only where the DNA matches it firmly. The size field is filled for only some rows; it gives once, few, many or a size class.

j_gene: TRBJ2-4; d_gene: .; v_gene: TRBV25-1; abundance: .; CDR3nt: TGTGCCAGCAGTGAACCCCTTAGCCGCATTCAGTACTTC; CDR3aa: CASSEPLSRIQYF
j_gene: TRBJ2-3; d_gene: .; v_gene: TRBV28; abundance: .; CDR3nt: TGTGCCAGCAGTTTGGAAGACAGAGCAGATACGCAGTATTTT; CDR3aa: CASSLEDRADTQYF
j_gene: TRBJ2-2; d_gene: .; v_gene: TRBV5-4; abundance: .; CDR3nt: TGTGCCAGCAGCTTGGACAGGGTGGCCGGGGAGCTGTTTTTT; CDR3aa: CASSLDRVAGELFF
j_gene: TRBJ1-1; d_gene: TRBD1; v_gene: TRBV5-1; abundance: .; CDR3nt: TGCGCCAGCAGCGATGCGCCAGACAGGGGAGTTGTGGGCACTGAAGCTTTCTTT; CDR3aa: CASSDAPDRGVVGTEAFF
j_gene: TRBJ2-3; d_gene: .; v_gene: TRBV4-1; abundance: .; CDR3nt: TGCGCCAGCAGCTTCTTCCTGTATGGCACAGATACGCAGTATTTT; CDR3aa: CASSFFLYGTDTQYF
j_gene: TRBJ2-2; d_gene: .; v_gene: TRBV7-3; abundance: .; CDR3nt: TGTGCCAGCAGCCTATCGGGGACCGGGGAGCTGTTTTTT; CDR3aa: CASSLSGTGELFF
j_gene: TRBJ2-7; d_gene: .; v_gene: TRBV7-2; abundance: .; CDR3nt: TGTGCCAGCAGCAGATCGACAGGTTCCACCTACGAGCAGTACTTC; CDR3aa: CASSRSTGSTYEQYF
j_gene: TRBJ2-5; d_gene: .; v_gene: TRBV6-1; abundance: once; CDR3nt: TGTGCCAGCAGGCGACAGGCACGCGGGGGGACCCAGTACTTC; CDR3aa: CASRRQARGGTQYF
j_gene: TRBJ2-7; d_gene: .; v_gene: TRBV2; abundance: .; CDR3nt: TGTGCCAGCAGTCTAGAGGAGCAGTACTTC; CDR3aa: CASSLEEQYF
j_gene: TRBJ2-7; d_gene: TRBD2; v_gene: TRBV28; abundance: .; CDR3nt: TGTGCCAGCAGTTCCCCCTTGTCTCTCCCCGGGACTAGCGGATACGAGCAGTACTTC; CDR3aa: CASSSPLSLPGTSGYEQYF
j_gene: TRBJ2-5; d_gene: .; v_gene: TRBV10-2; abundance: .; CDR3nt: TGCGCCAGCAGTGAGGCGGGTTTCGGGAGCGGGGAGACCCAGTACTTC; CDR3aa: CASSEAGFGSGETQYF
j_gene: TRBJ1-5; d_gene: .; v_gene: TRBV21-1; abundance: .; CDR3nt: TGTGCCAGCAGCAAAAGAGGTTTGGCAGGACAGGGGGACAATCAGCCCCAGCATTTT; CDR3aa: CASSKRGLAGQGDNQPQHF
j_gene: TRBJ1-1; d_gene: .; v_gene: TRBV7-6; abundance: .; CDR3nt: TGTGCCAGCAGCAAGGGGAGACCGGGACTGATGAACACTGAAGCTTTCTTT; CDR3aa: CASSKGRPGLMNTEAFF
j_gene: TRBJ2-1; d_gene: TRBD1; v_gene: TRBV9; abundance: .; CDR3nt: TGTGCCAGCAGCACCCGGGACAGGGGGCGCAATGAGCAGTTCTTC; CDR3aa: CASSTRDRGRNEQFF
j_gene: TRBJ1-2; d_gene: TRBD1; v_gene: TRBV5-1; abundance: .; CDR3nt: TGCGCCAGCAGCTACGGACAGGGAGACTATGGCTACACCTTC; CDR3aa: CASSYGQGDYGYTF
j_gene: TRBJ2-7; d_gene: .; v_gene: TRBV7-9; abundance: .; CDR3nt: TGTGCCAGCAGCGAGAATACTAGGAACGAGCAGTACTTC; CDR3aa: CASSENTRNEQYF
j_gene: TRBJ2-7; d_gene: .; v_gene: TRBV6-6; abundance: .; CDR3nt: TGTGCCAGCAGTCTAGACCGCCTTACCTACGAGCAGTACTTC; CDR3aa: CASSLDRLTYEQYF
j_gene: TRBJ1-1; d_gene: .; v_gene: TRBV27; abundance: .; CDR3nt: TGTGCCAGCAGACCCGGGACACTGAACACTGAAGCTTTCTTT; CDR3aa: CASRPGTLNTEAFF